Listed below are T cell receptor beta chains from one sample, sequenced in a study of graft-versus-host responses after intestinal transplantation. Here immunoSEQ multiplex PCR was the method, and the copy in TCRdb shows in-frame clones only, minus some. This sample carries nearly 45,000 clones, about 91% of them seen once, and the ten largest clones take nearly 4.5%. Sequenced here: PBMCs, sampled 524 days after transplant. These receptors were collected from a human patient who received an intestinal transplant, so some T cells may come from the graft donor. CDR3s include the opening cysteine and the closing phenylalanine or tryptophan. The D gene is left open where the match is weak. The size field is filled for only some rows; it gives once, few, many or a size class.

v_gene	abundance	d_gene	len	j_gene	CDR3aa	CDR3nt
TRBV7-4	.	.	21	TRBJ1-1	CASSLLQAGPINRLMNTEAFF	TGTGCCAGCAGCTTATTACAGGCGGGACCGATAAACCGTCTCATGAACACTGAAGCTTTCTTT
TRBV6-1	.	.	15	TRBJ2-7	CASSETAGSGYEQYF	TGTGCCAGCAGTGAAACGGCAGGGAGTGGCTACGAGCAGTACTTC
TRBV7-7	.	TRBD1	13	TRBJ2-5	CASSTGQQETQYF	TGTGCTAGCAGCACGGGACAGCAAGAGACCCAGTACTTC
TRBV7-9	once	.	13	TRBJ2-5	CASSLVPQETQYF	TGTGCCAGCAGCTTAGTCCCACAAGAGACCCAGTACTTC
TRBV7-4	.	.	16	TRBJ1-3	CASSAQGVCSGNTIYF	TGTGCCAGCAGCGCCCAAGGGGTTTGTTCTGGAAACACCATATATTTT
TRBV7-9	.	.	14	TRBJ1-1	CASSLTGLGTEAFF	TGTGCCAGCAGCTTAACGGGGTTGGGGACTGAAGCTTTCTTT
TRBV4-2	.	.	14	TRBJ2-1	CASSQASPAGEQFF	TGTGCCAGCAGCCAAGCAAGCCCGGCGGGAGAGCAGTTCTTC
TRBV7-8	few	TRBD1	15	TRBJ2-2	CASSSTGAGTGELFF	TGTGCCAGCAGCTCGACAGGGGCGGGGACCGGGGAGCTGTTTTTT
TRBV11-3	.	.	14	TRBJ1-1	CASSSTPMNTEAFF	TGTGCCAGCAGCTCGACCCCAATGAACACTGAAGCTTTCTTT
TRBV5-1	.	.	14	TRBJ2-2	CASRQRSYTGELFF	TGCGCCAGCAGGCAGAGATCCTACACCGGGGAGCTGTTTTTT
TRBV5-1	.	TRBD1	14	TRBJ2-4	CASSLGQGVNIQYF	TGCGCCAGCAGCTTGGGGCAGGGGGTAAACATTCAGTACTTC
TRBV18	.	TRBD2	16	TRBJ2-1	CASSPQRLAGNNEQFF	TGTGCCAGCTCACCACAACGACTAGCGGGCAACAATGAGCAGTTCTTC
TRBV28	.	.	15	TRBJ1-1	CASSLVVGLNTEAFF	TGTGCCAGCAGTTTAGTCGTGGGGCTGAACACTGAAGCTTTCTTT
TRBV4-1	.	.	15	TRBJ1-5	CASSLIGGAGQPQHF	TGCGCCAGCAGCCTGATAGGGGGTGCCGGGCAGCCCCAGCATTTT
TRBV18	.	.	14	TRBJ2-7	CASSRTATSYEQYF	TGTGCCAGCTCACGGACAGCTACCTCCTACGAGCAGTACTTC
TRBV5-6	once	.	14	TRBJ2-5	CASSLAGTGETQYF	TGTGCCAGCAGCTTGGCGGGCACAGGGGAGACCCAGTACTTC
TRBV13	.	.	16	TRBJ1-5	CASSLGRRMSNQPQHF	TGTGCCAGCAGCTTAGGCCGGCGGATGAGCAATCAGCCCCAGCATTTT
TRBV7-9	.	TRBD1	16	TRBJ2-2	CASSLVDRGRPGELFF	TGTGCCAGCAGCTTAGTCGACAGGGGGCGGCCCGGGGAGCTGTTTTTT
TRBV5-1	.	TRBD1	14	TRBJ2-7	CASSFLQGDGEQYF	TGCGCCAGCAGCTTTCTACAGGGGGACGGTGAGCAGTACTTC
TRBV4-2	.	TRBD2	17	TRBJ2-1	CASSQDRLLAGGNEQFF	TGTGCCAGCAGCCAAGATCGGTTGCTAGCGGGAGGGAATGAGCAGTTCTTC
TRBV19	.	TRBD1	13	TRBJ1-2	CASSDRGRSGYTF	TGTGCCAGTAGTGACAGGGGGCGAAGTGGCTACACCTTC
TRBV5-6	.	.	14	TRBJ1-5	CASSSVDSNQPQHF	TGTGCCAGCAGCTCAGTGGATAGCAATCAGCCCCAGCATTTT
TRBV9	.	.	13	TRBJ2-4	CASSVGEQNIQYF	TGTGCCAGCAGCGTTGGGGAACAAAACATTCAGTACTTC
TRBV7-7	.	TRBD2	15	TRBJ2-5	CASSFPSGHQETQYF	TGTGCTAGCAGCTTCCCTAGCGGGCACCAAGAGACCCAGTACTTC
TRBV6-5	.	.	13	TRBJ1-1	CASSYTGGTEAFF	TGTGCCAGCAGTTACACGGGGGGCACTGAAGCTTTCTTT
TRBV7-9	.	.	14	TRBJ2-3	CASSLGARTDTQYF	TGTGCCAGCAGCTTAGGAGCGCGGACAGATACGCAGTATTTT
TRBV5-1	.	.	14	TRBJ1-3	CASSSSFSGNTIYF	TGCGCCAGCAGCTCGAGCTTCTCTGGAAACACCATATATTTT
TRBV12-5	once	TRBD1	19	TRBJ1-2	CASGLVSTGDASANYGYTF	TGTGCTAGTGGTTTGGTATCGACAGGGGATGCCTCAGCTAACTATGGCTACACCTTC
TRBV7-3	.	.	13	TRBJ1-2	CASSPIGVSGYTF	TGTGCCAGCAGCCCGATCGGGGTTTCGGGCTACACCTTC
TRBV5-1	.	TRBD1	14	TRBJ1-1	CASSLGTGVVEAFF	TGCGCCAGCAGCTTGGGCACAGGGGTCGTTGAAGCTTTCTTT
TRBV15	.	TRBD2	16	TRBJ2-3	CATSRDGLAGEVTQYF	TGTGCCACCAGCAGAGATGGTCTAGCGGGAGAGGTCACGCAGTATTTT
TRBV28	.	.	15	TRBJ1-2	CASSIARVFGYGYTF	TGTGCCAGCAGTATCGCGAGGGTCTTCGGCTATGGCTACACCTTC
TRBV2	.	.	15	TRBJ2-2	CASSGPTTNTGELFF	TGTGCCAGCAGTGGCCCAACAACGAACACCGGGGAGCTGTTTTTT
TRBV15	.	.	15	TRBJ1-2	CATSRVGREDYGYTF	TGTGCCACCAGCAGAGTTGGGCGAGAAGACTATGGCTACACCTTC
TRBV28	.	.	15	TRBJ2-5	CASSSRLRPQETQYF	TGTGCCAGCAGCTCCCGATTAAGACCGCAAGAGACCCAGTACTTC
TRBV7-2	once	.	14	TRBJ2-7	CASSRTLNTYEQYF	TGTGCCAGCAGCCGGACACTCAACACCTACGAGCAGTACTTC
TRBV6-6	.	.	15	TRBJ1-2	CASSYNQEGVYGYTF	TGTGCCAGCAGTTACAATCAGGAAGGGGTGTATGGCTACACCTTC
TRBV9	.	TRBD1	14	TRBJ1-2	CASSVAARGQGYTF	TGTGCCAGCAGCGTAGCTGCCAGGGGGCAGGGCTACACCTTC
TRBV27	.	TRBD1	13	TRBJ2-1	CATHRTGGNEQFF	TGTGCCACCCATCGGACAGGGGGGAATGAGCAGTTCTTC
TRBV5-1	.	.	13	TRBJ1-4	CASSLSQQEKLFF	TGCGCCAGCAGCTTGAGTCAACAGGAAAAACTGTTTTTT
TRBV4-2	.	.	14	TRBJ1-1	CASSLDFRVPEAFF	TGTGCCAGCAGCTTGGACTTTCGGGTTCCCGAAGCTTTCTTT
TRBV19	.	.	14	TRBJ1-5	CASRQAFGNQPQHF	TGTGCCAGTAGACAGGCCTTCGGCAATCAGCCCCAGCATTTT
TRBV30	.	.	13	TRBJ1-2	CAWLGDALYGYTF	TGTGCCTGGCTGGGGGACGCTCTATATGGCTACACCTTC
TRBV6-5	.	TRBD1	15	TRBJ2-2	CASSYGTGSTGELFF	TGTGCCAGCAGTTACGGGACAGGGAGTACCGGGGAGCTGTTTTTT
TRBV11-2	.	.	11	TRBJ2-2	CASTPVGELFF	TGTGCCAGCACCCCGGTTGGGGAGCTGTTTTTT
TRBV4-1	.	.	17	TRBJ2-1	CASSQDIGSGRSNEQFF	TGCGCCAGCAGCCAAGATATCGGTAGCGGAAGATCCAATGAGCAGTTCTTC
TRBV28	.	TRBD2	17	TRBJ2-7	CASSGPAGTSGGNEQYF	TGTGCCAGCAGTGGCCCGGCCGGGACTAGCGGGGGAAACGAGCAGTACTTC
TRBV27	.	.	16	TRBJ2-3	CASRGMRRTSTDTQYF	TGTGCCAGCAGGGGGATGAGGCGGACTTCCACAGATACGCAGTATTTT
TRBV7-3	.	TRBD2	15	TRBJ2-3	CASSLSGRATDTQYF	TGTGCCAGCAGCTTAAGCGGGAGGGCCACAGATACGCAGTATTTT
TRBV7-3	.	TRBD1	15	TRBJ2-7	CASSLRQGANHEQYF	TGTGCCAGCAGCTTGAGACAGGGGGCGAACCACGAGCAGTACTTC
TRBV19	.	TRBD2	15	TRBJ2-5	CASSDRGGVQETQYF	TGTGCCAGTAGCGACCGGGGGGGGGTGCAAGAGACCCAGTACTTC
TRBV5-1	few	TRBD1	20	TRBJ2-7	CASRRMAHLLRGPQSYEQYF	TGCGCCAGCAGGAGAATGGCGCACCTGCTCAGGGGGCCACAAAGCTACGAGCAGTACTTC
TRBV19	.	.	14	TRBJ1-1	CASSILVGNTEAFF	TGTGCCAGTAGTATTCTGGTGGGAAACACTGAAGCTTTCTTT
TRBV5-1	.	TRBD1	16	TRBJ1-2	CASSFGQGWGNYGYTF	TGCGCCAGCAGCTTCGGACAGGGCTGGGGTAACTATGGCTACACCTTC
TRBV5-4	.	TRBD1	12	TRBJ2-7	CASSWDSYEQYF	TGTGCCAGCAGCTGGGACAGCTACGAGCAGTACTTC